Presented here are 25 T cell receptor beta chains from one specimen sequenced in a study of blood T cell repertoires in COVID-19. Sequencing was performed with immunoSEQ multiplex PCR; in TCRdb, only in-frame clones are kept and a portion is missing. The sample includes 300,000 to 450,000 clones, roughly 90% of them seen just once. Specimen: peripheral blood. These receptors originate from a woman aged 60-75 years with COVID-19, enrolled during active disease.

This clone has only one observation. The chain employs TRBV11-2 and TRBJ2-1; 10 positions match TRBD1. The trim removed 3 bases at V and 7 bases at J, leaving 9 bases unmatched. Germline CDR1 and CDR2: SGHAT and FQNNGV. The CDR3 covers 16 residues. In nucleotides, the CDR3 is TGTGCCAGCAGCTTCCCGCCGGGACAGGGGAAAAATGAGCAGTTCTTC. It is translated as CASSFPPGQGKNEQFF.

The table lists this clone with a count of one. The V call is TRBV6-5, the J call TRBJ1-5; possible D gene TRBD1, 5 bases. V was pared by 10 bases and J by 8 bases, with 15 bases between. Germline V gives CDR1 MNHEY, CDR2 SVGAGI. This CDR3 comprises 12 residues. The CDR3 region is CATRTGGKPQHF. The CDR3, as DNA: TGTGCCACCCGAACGGGGGGAAAGCCCCAGCATTTT.

The chain employs TRBV11-2 and TRBJ2-7, with TRBD2 matching 11 bases. The ends lost 7 bases at V and 0 bases at J; junction bases unmatched: 11. The germline CDR1 and CDR2 sequences are SGHAT and FQNNGV. The CDR3 is 17 residues long. The CDR3 protein is CASTDLAGGLSSYEQYF. DNA for the CDR3: TGTGCCAGCACGGATCTAGCGGGGGGTCTTAGCTCCTACGAGCAGTACTTC.

The J gene is TRBJ1-3, the V gene TRBV28; D is unresolved. V gave up 2 bases and J gave up 0 bases, with 11 bases separating them. Germline V gene lookup returns CDR1 MDHEN and CDR2 SYDVKM. The CDR3 length is 16 residues. The CDR3: CASSLEQTNSGNTIYF. In DNA form, the CDR3 reads TGTGCCAGCAGTTTAGAACAGACAAACTCTGGAAACACCATATATTTT. The full variable domain, rest sourced from reference TRBV28 and TRBJ1-3, is DVKVTQSSRYLVKRTGEKVFLECVQDMDHENMFWYRQDPGLGLRLIYFSYDVKMKEKGDIPEGYSVSREKKERFSLILESASTNQTSMYLCASSLEQTNSGNTIYFGEGSWLTVV.

This chain joins TRBV5-1 and TRBJ1-3; no definite D call. Trimming cost V 4 bases and J 4 bases, with 6 bases left between them. CDR1 and CDR2 from the germline V gene are SGHRS and YFSETQ. The CDR3 covers 12 residues. In nucleotides, the CDR3 is TGCGCCAGCAGCCCCGAGGGAAACACCATATATTTT. Its translation: CASSPEGNTIYF.

This clone was detected only once. Other DNA sequences in the same sample also yield this CDR3. The genes are TRBV12-3 or TRBV12-4 and TRBJ1-1; 7 bases agree with TRBD1. The CDR3 is 13 amino acids. Unmatched junction bases numbered 2, after V lost 1 base and J lost 6 bases. Here the CDR3 reads CASSLDRGPEAFF. The CDR3 nucleotides are TGTGCCAGCAGTTTAGACAGGGGCCCTGAAGCTTTCTTT.

The chain couples TRBV24-1 to TRBJ2-2; D possibly corresponds to TRBD2 (7 bases). The CDR3 contains 15 residues. The V end lost 3 bases, the J end lost 6 bases, and 13 bases lay between the germline ends. Germline CDR1 and CDR2: KGHDR and SFDVKD. Here the CDR3 DNA reads TGTGCCACCAGTGATGGGGGGGCAGGAGCCGGGGAGCTGTTTTTT. It codes for CATSDGGAGAGELFF.

The gene calls are TRBV7-6 and TRBJ2-3; 8 bases are shared with TRBD1. The CDR3 is 15 residues long. V lost 5 bases and J lost 4; bases outside the gene matches: 8. CDR1 SGHVS and CDR2 FNYEAQ come from the germline V gene. The CDR3 nucleotides read TGTGCCAGCAGCCACCAGACAGGGGCCCCAGATACGCAGTATTTT. The encoded protein is CASSHQTGAPDTQYF.

This sequence joins TRBV19 and TRBJ2-7; TRBD1 agrees at 9 bases. In germline, CDR1 is LNHDA, CDR2 SQIVND (reference sequence). CDR3 length equals 15 residues. Trimming took 5 bases from V and 6 from J; bases not matched to a gene: 11. CDR3 loop: CASSPLGQGPSEQYF. The CDR3, as DNA: TGTGCCAGTAGTCCATTGGGACAGGGTCCCAGCGAGCAGTACTTC.

J is TRBJ1-2 and V is TRBV28; a weak D match, TRBD1 (5 bases). Germline CDR1 is MDHEN and CDR2 is SYDVKM. The CDR3 extends over 13 amino acids. Trimming stripped 5 bases from V and 3 bases from J, with 10 bases between. The CDR3 coding sequence is TGTGCCAGCAGTGACAGAGACCACTATGGCTACACCTTC. Amino acids: CASSDRDHYGYTF.

The chain recombines TRBV11-2 with TRBJ1-1; D uncertain. This CDR3 has 14 amino acids. Germline assignment: CDR1 SGHAT and CDR2 FQNNGV. V lost 0 bases, J lost 5 bases, and 10 bases lay in between. CDR3 coding DNA: TGTGCCAGCAGCTTAGAAGGGAGAGGAACTGAAGCTTTCTTT. Its protein product is CASSLEGRGTEAFF.

The chain has TRBV5-1 and TRBJ2-5; the match to TRBD1 covers 11 bases. V lost 0 bases, J lost 4 bases, and 5 bases stayed unmatched. The V gene's germline CDR1 is SGHRS and CDR2 YFSETQ. This CDR3 region has 16 residues. CDR3 DNA sequence: TGCGCCAGCAGCTTGGCTGGGACAGGGGGAGGAGAGACCCAGTACTTC. Encoded protein: CASSLAGTGGGETQYF.

To note about this clone: At one end, the junction sequence differs from germline, possibly due to a read error. This sequence joins TRBV7-9 and TRBJ2-3; 9 bases line up with TRBD2. CDR1 and CDR2 from the germline V gene are SEHNR and FQNEAQ (reference sequence). The CDR3 covers 15 residues. CDR3 in amino acids: CASSLAGLRTDTQYF. CDR3 nucleotide sequence: TGTGCCAGCAGCCTAGCGGGGCTCCGCACAGATACGCAGTATTTT.

The CDR3 nucleotides read TGTGCCAGCAGTTATTCCGGACTAGGAGAGCAGTTCTTC. This encodes CASSYSGLGEQFF. V and J are TRBV6-5 and TRBJ2-1; 7 bases align to TRBD2. V gave up 3 bases and J gave up 10 bases; unmatched junction bases: 6. The CDR3 is 13 amino acids. The germline gives CDR1 MNHEY, CDR2 SVGAGI.

The genes are TRBV5-5 and TRBJ2-7; D gene ambiguous. Germline CDR1 SGHKS, CDR2 YYEKEE (reference sequence). CDR3 length: 15 residues. Trimming took off 0 bases at V and 1 base at J, with 11 bases between the two ends. CDR3 sequence (DNA): TGTGCCAGCAGCTTGGCCAGTCTGACTTCCTACGAGCAGTACTTC. It codes for CASSLASLTSYEQYF. Combining the CDR3 with reference TRBV5-5 and TRBJ2-7 gives the whole variable domain DAGVTQSPTHLIKTRGQQVTLRCSPISGHKSVSWYQQVLGQGPQFIFQYYEKEERGRGNFPDRFSARQFPNYSSELNVNALLLGDSALYLCASSLASLTSYEQYFGPGTRLTVT.

This clone has only one observation. The rearrangement uses TRBV5-6 and TRBJ1-5; no clear D gene. Per the germline V gene, CDR1 is SGHDT and CDR2 is YYEEEE. The CDR3 runs 12 residues. The V end was cut by 3 bases, the J end by 10 bases, with 11 bases between. The CDR3 protein is CASSSPGIPQHF. CDR3 coding DNA: TGTGCCAGCAGCTCCCCGGGTATACCCCAGCATTTT.

This clone has only a few counts. This chain joins TRBV10-2 and TRBJ2-5, with D possibly being TRBD2 (6 bases). CDR3 length: 13 residues. The V gene lost 10 bases and the J gene lost 2 bases, with 14 bases spanning the gap. Germline CDR1 reads WSHSY; CDR2 reads SAAADI. DNA for the CDR3: TGCGCCAACTCACGGGGGTTACAAGAGACCCAGTACTTC. As protein: CANSRGLQETQYF.

This rearrangement joins TRBV13 to TRBJ1-6, with D possibly being TRBD1 (6 bases). With 2 bases removed from V and 5 bases from J, the gap between germline ends came to 7 bases. CDR1 and CDR2 from the germline V gene are PRHDT and FYEKMQ (reference sequence). The CDR3 runs to 14 residues. As DNA, the CDR3 is TGTGCCAGCAGCTTAAGACAGGATAATTCACCCCTCCACTTT. It is translated as CASSLRQDNSPLHF.

The chain employs TRBV5-1 and TRBJ2-7; perhaps TRBD1 as D (5 bases). This CDR3 is 16 amino acids long. Per the germline V gene, CDR1 is SGHRS and CDR2 is YFSETQ. Deletions cut 2 bases from V and 2 bases from J, with 17 bases between. In DNA, the CDR3 is TGCGCCAGCAGCTTAGATGGGGCAAGACTTCCCTACGAGCAGTACTTC. This gives the protein CASSLDGARLPYEQYF.

The chain recombines TRBV19 with TRBJ1-1; D is perhaps TRBD1 (5 bases). CDR1 LNHDA and CDR2 SQIVND come from the germline V gene (reference sequence). The CDR3 is made up of 12 amino acids. The germline V and J ends were trimmed by 1 base and 7 bases, with 7 bases remaining between them. The CDR3 loop is CASSIGQIEAFF. The CDR3 DNA is TGTGCCAGTAGTATAGGACAGATTGAAGCTTTCTTT.

Only one count was recorded for this clone. The chain carries TRBV2 and TRBJ1-5; D possibly corresponds to TRBD1 (6 bases). Between the trimmed V and J ends, which lost 5 bases and 6 bases, there was a span of 17 bases. This CDR3 is built from 15 residues. Germline-derived CDR1 and CDR2 are SNHLY and FYNNEI. In DNA form, the CDR3 reads TGTGCCAGCAGTCGCTGGGGGCTTAAAAGTCAGCCCCAGCATTTT. It encodes CASSRWGLKSQPQHF.

Of note for this clone: The sample has other DNA sequences that encode this CDR3 too. The chain carries TRBV7-9 and TRBJ1-5; D is unresolved. The germline V gene has CDR1 SEHNR and CDR2 FQNEAQ (reference sequence). V was trimmed by 1 base and J by 6 bases, leaving 4 bases between them. The CDR3 is made up of 12 amino acids. For the CDR3, the DNA is TGTGCCAGCAGCTTAGGCAGTCAGCCCCAGCATTTT. It specifies CASSLGSQPQHF.

Concerning this clone itself: The same CDR3 also results from other DNA sequences found in this sample. The V and J genes are TRBV5-1 and TRBJ1-3; D perhaps matches TRBD1 (6 bases). Germline CDR1 is SGHRS and CDR2 is YFSETQ. The V end was cut by 4 bases, the J end by 1 base, with 9 bases between. The CDR3 consists of 14 residues. The CDR3, as DNA: TGCGCCAGCAGCCCACAGGGTTCTGGAAACACCATATATTTT. It is translated as CASSPQGSGNTIYF.

V usage is TRBV28 and J usage is TRBJ2-2, with D maybe TRBD2 (6 bases). The V and J ends lost 7 bases and 4 bases respectively, with 16 bases between them. The CDR3 extends over 15 amino acids. CDR1 and CDR2 (germline): MDHEN, SYDVKM. The CDR3: CASILGGAGTGELFF. CDR3 DNA: TGTGCCAGCATCCTAGGAGGGGCGGGCACCGGGGAGCTGTTTTTT.

The chain combines TRBV5-1 with TRBJ2-1; D not resolved. V was shortened by 0 bases and J by 0 bases, with 10 bases between the two germline ends. Per the germline V gene, CDR1 is SGHRS and CDR2 is YFSETQ. This CDR3 comprises 16 residues. DNA of the CDR3: TGCGCCAGCAGCTTGGGCGGCTTGAGCTCCTACAATGAGCAGTTCTTC. This sequence encodes CASSLGGLSSYNEQFF.